This T cell receptor (beta chain) was found in a study of shared clonotypes between healthy human individuals. Libraries were prepared by immunoSEQ multiplex PCR; TCRdb keeps only in-frame clonotypes and omits some of them. This table holds around 300,000 clones, roughly 84% found once. The germline V gene has CDR1 MGHDK and CDR2 SYGVNS. Trimming removed 6 bases at V and 4 bases at J, with 13 bases between. This CDR3 spans 13 amino acids. The TCR sequence derives from a man between 18 and 29 years old in good health. The sequenced sample consisted of memory CD8+ T cells sorted from blood. Subset of the sample: CD45RO+ cells pooled with CCR7-negative TemRA cells. This sequence joins TRBV25-1 and TRBJ2-7, with D maybe TRBD1 (6 bases). CDR3 nucleotides: TGTGCCAGCAGACGAACAGGGCGGTACGAGCAGTACTTC. Protein sequence: CASRRTGRYEQYF.